Shown below are 25 T cell receptor beta chains from a single sample sequenced in a study of blood T cell repertoires in COVID-19. Only in-frame clones appear in the TCRdb table, and some are missing; sequencing was by immunoSEQ multiplex PCR. This table holds about 120,000 clones, over 60% found once. The specimen sequenced was peripheral blood. The receptors originated from a human donor in a cohort sampled during active COVID-19.

This chain links TRBV19 with TRBJ1-2, with 8 bases identical to TRBD1. The V gene's germline CDR1 is LNHDA and CDR2 SQIVND (reference sequence). The length of the CDR3 is 14 residues. With 6 bases clipped from V and 6 bases from J, the junction kept 9 bases outside the gene matches. In DNA form, the CDR3 reads TGTGCCAGTAGCGCAGGGGGCCGGTTTGATGGCTACACCTTC. Amino acids: CASSAGGRFDGYTF. Looking up the rest from reference TRBV19 and TRBJ1-2 gives the full variable domain: DGGITQSPKYLFRKEGQNVTLSCEQNLNHDAMYWYRQDPGQGLRLIYYSQIVNDFQKGDIAEGYSVSREKKESFPLTVTSAQKNPTAFYLCASSAGGRFDGYTFGSGTRLTVV.

The rearrangement links TRBV7-8 to TRBJ1-1, with TRBD1 identical over 8 bases. The CDR3 is 15 amino acids. Per the germline V gene, CDR1 is SGHVS and CDR2 is FQNEAQ. J gave up 1 base and V 5 bases, and 6 bases lay outside the gene matches. The CDR3 bases are TGTGCCAGCAGCGGGGACAGGCGAAGGAACACTGAAGCTTTCTTT. Protein sequence: CASSGDRRRNTEAFF.

This chain uses TRBV27 with TRBJ2-7; 7 bases are shared with TRBD1. Germline assignment: CDR1 MNHEY and CDR2 SMNVEV (reference sequence). CDR3 length: 14 amino acids. The V and J ends lost 5 bases and 0 bases, in that order; junction bases with no gene match: 4. CDR3 bases: TGTGCCAGCAGTCCGACAGGGAACTCCTACGAGCAGTACTTC. Its translation is CASSPTGNSYEQYF.

This rearrangement joins TRBV11-3 to TRBJ2-7; 8 nucleotides line up with TRBD2. Looked up from germline, CDR1 is SGHNT and CDR2 is YENEEA. There are 15 residues in the CDR3. V lost 0 bases, J lost 5 bases, and 6 bases stayed unmatched. The CDR3 loop reads CASSLDLSGSNEQYF. The CDR3 DNA is TGTGCCAGCAGCTTAGATTTGAGCGGGAGTAACGAGCAGTACTTC.

The chain uses TRBV5-4 and TRBJ1-1; D not certain. Trimming pared 4 bases from V and 3 bases from J, leaving 10 bases between. Germline V lookup: CDR1 SGHNT, CDR2 YYREEE (reference sequence). This CDR3 region has 13 residues. CDR3 protein: CASSLVDDTEAFF. DNA for the CDR3: TGTGCCAGCAGCCTCGTAGATGACACTGAAGCTTTCTTT.

The chain links TRBV6-6 to TRBJ2-7; possibly TRBD1 for D (5 bases). Germline loops: CDR1 MNHNY, CDR2 SVGAGI (reference sequence). The V gene lost 7 bases and the J gene lost 3 bases, with 19 bases spanning the gap. The CDR3 contains 15 residues. The CDR3 coding sequence is TGTGCCAGCAACCCGATTGGGTCAGGGAACTACGAGCAGTACTTC. Its translation is CASNPIGSGNYEQYF.

The V gene is TRBV5-1, the J gene TRBJ2-3; 7 positions match TRBD2. Trimming took 4 bases from V and 0 from J; bases not matched to a gene: 8. Germline V gives CDR1 SGHRS, CDR2 YFSETQ. CDR3 size: 16 residues. CDR3 loop: CASSNLAVSSTDTQYF. The CDR3 DNA reads as TGCGCCAGCAGCAATCTAGCGGTCTCTAGCACAGATACGCAGTATTTT.

The gene calls are TRBV29-1 and TRBJ1-2; 7 nucleotides line up with TRBD1. The germline V gene encodes CDR1 SQVTM and CDR2 ANQGSEA. V dropped 6 bases and J dropped 3; count of bases not matched to a gene: 4. The CDR3 has 12 amino acids. DNA for the CDR3: TGCAGCGTAAATACAGGGGACTATGGCTACACCTTC. Translation gives CSVNTGDYGYTF.

This chain joins TRBV5-1 and TRBJ2-3; 7 bases fit TRBD2. Germline-derived CDR1 and CDR2 are SGHRS and YFSETQ. With 1 base clipped from V and 2 bases from J, the junction kept 10 bases outside the gene matches. The CDR3 extends over 17 amino acids. The CDR3 region is CASSLSVGLADTDTQYF. The CDR3 nucleotides are TGCGCCAGCAGCTTGTCTGTGGGGCTAGCGGACACAGATACGCAGTATTTT.

This chain uses TRBV9 with TRBJ2-5, with 8 positions matching TRBD2. Germline V CDR1 and CDR2: SGDLS, YYNGEE. V was clipped by 0 bases and J by 3 bases; unmatched bases: 4. This CDR3 has 15 residues. The CDR3 region has the DNA TGTGCCAGCAGCGTAGGGGGTAGCGGGGAAGAGACCCAGTACTTC. It codes for CASSVGGSGEETQYF.

The chain employs TRBV6-2 or TRBV6-3 and TRBJ1-2, with D unclear. The CDR3 covers 13 residues. Looked up from germline, CDR1 is MNHEY and CDR2 is SVGEGT. V was pared by 4 bases and J by 4 bases, with 10 bases between. The chain's CDR3 is CASSSYSPYGYTF. CDR3 sequence (DNA): TGTGCCAGCAGTTCCTACAGCCCCTATGGCTACACCTTC.

The chain is built from TRBV27 and TRBJ1-1; D ambiguous. The CDR3 runs to 13 residues. Trimming took 2 bases from V and 6 from J, leaving 10 bases between them. From germline, CDR1 is MNHEY and CDR2 SMNVEV (reference sequence). DNA of the CDR3: TGTGCCAGCAGTTTAGACTCGAGGGCTGAAGCTTTCTTT. Translated, it gives CASSLDSRAEAFF.

The V gene is TRBV27, the J gene TRBJ2-1, with 10 bases that match TRBD2. The junction had 5 bases not matched to a gene; V was cut back by 7 bases and J by 8 bases. The V gene's germline CDR1 is MNHEY and CDR2 SMNVEV (reference sequence). The CDR3 totals 13 residues. The CDR3 bases are TGTGCCAGCACTCCTAGCGGGAGAGATGAGCAGTTCTTC. It yields the protein CASTPSGRDEQFF.

Details on this clone: The junction departs from germline at one end; a sequencing error may be responsible. V and J are TRBV5-1 and TRBJ2-7; D remains ambiguous. The CDR3 has 8 amino acids. Germline V gene lookup returns CDR1 SGHRS and CDR2 YFSETQ. The CDR3, as DNA: TGCGCCAGCCTACTAATCCCCTTC. Its protein product is CASLLIPF.

The genes are TRBV7-9 and TRBJ2-7; no reliable D call. This CDR3 is built from 13 residues. Germline assignment: CDR1 SEHNR and CDR2 FQNEAQ (reference sequence). The V gene lost 2 bases and the J gene lost 3 bases, with 8 bases spanning the gap. The CDR3 protein is CASSLISDYEQYF. The CDR3 DNA is TGTGCCAGCAGCTTAATCAGTGACTACGAGCAGTACTTC.

The chain joins TRBV6-5 to TRBJ1-1; 7 positions match TRBD1. V was clipped by 7 bases and J by 1 base; unmatched bases: 6. This CDR3 has 14 residues. Germline values: CDR1 MNHEY, CDR2 SVGAGI. CDR3 bases: TGTGCCAGCAAACGACAGGGATCGAACACTGAAGCTTTCTTT. This translates into CASKRQGSNTEAFF.

This rearrangement joins TRBV27 to TRBJ1-5; possibly TRBD1 for D (5 bases). The germline V gene has CDR1 MNHEY and CDR2 SMNVEV (reference sequence). The CDR3 extends over 14 amino acids. V lost 2 bases to trimming and J lost 6 bases, with 11 bases between them. CDR3 bases: TGTGCCAGCAGTTTAGCAGGGTACGGTCAGCCCCAGCATTTT. This translates into CASSLAGYGQPQHF.

This chain uses TRBV28 with TRBJ2-7; 14 bases fit TRBD2. The germline V gene encodes CDR1 MDHEN and CDR2 SYDVKM. This CDR3 has 18 amino acids. V shed 3 bases and J 4 bases; nucleotides not matched to a gene: 11. CDR3 DNA sequence: TGTGCCAGCAGTTTGTCACCGGGACTAGCGGGAGAGGGATACGAGCAGTACTTC. Its translation: CASSLSPGLAGEGYEQYF.

The rearrangement joins TRBV19 to TRBJ1-1; tentatively, D is TRBD1 (5 bases). The CDR3 covers 12 residues. Germline CDR1 LNHDA, CDR2 SQIVND (reference sequence). The germline V and J ends were trimmed by 5 bases and 11 bases, with 15 bases remaining between them. CDR3 sequence: CASSGSLGAAFF. The CDR3 DNA reads TGTGCCAGTAGTGGTTCCCTTGGGGCGGCTTTCTTT.

The chain carries TRBV19 and TRBJ2-6; D might be TRBD1 (5 bases). The V end lost 4 bases, the J end lost 1 base, and 14 bases lay between the germline ends. CDR1 and CDR2 from the germline V gene are LNHDA and SQIVND (reference sequence). The CDR3 is made up of 17 amino acids. Here the CDR3 reads CASSTTGRGSGANVLTF. The DNA of the CDR3 is TGTGCCAGTAGTACGACTGGAAGGGGATCTGGGGCCAACGTCCTGACTTTC.

V usage is TRBV6-5 and J usage is TRBJ2-7; TRBD1 matches 9 bases. This CDR3 is 12 amino acids long. The germline V gene encodes CDR1 MNHEY and CDR2 SVGAGI. V lost 10 bases to trimming and J lost 6 bases; unmatched junction nucleotides: 7. Written as DNA, the CDR3 is TGTGCCATCCGGACAGGGGAGGGCGAGCAGTACTTC. Translated: CAIRTGEGEQYF.

This chain links TRBV5-1 with TRBJ1-2; TRBD1 might be the D (5 bases). Germline lookup yields CDR1 SGHRS and CDR2 YFSETQ. Trimming stripped 4 bases from V and 2 bases from J, with 12 bases between. The CDR3 has 14 amino acids. The CDR3 loop is CASSASQGNYGYTF. The CDR3 nucleotides are TGCGCCAGCAGCGCCTCCCAGGGCAACTATGGCTACACCTTC.

This chain links TRBV7-9 with TRBJ2-7; weak D call: TRBD2 (5 bases). From germline, CDR1 is SEHNR and CDR2 FQNEAQ (reference sequence). This CDR3 contains 13 residues. With 0 bases removed from V and 10 bases from J, the gap between germline ends came to 13 bases. For the CDR3, the DNA is TGTGCCAGCAGCTTAGCGGGAAGGGAGATCCAGTACTTC. It is translated as CASSLAGREIQYF.

The chain has TRBV13 and TRBJ1-1; weak D call: TRBD1 (5 bases). The V gene lost 5 bases and the J gene lost 6 bases, with 16 bases spanning the gap. This CDR3 contains 14 residues. The germline V gene has CDR1 PRHDT and CDR2 FYEKMQ (reference sequence). CDR3 DNA sequence: TGTGCCAGCAGCATACAACAGGCAGTCGCTGAAGCTTTCTTT. Translation gives CASSIQQAVAEAFF.

This clone was observed a handful of times. The V gene is TRBV27, the J gene TRBJ2-7; 9 bases line up with TRBD2. V lost 2 bases, J lost 3 bases, and 2 bases stayed unmatched. This CDR3 has 14 amino acids. CDR1 is MNHEY and CDR2 is SMNVEV in the germline V gene (reference sequence). For the CDR3, the DNA is TGTGCCAGCAGTTTAGTAGCGGGAGTCTACGAGCAGTACTTC. Residues: CASSLVAGVYEQYF.